Listed below are T cell receptor beta chains from one sample, sequenced in a study of blood T cells in healthy people across ages. TCRdb redid the calling of the 5' RACE reads with MiXCR, one entry per CDR3 protein. The data hold around 800,000 distinct CDR3 sequences, with under 80% observed a single time. The sample comprised blood. These receptor sequences come from a man younger than 40 in good health. CDR3s include the opening cysteine and the closing phenylalanine or tryptophan. Fields, in order: clone size, D gene, J gene, V gene, CDR3 protein, CDR3 DNA. The D gene is left open where the match is weak. A row's size may be missing; if present it is once, few, many or a size class.

. | . | TRBJ1-3 | TRBV20-1 | CSARQSSSSGNTIYF | TGCAGTGCTAGACAGTCCTCTAGCTCTGGAAACACCATATATTTT
many | . | TRBJ1-5 | TRBV27 | CASSWDSNQPQHF | TGTGCCAGCTCGTGGGATAGCAATCAGCCCCAGCATTTT
. | . | TRBJ1-5 | TRBV5-1 | CASSSIPNQPQHF | TGCGCCAGCAGCTCTATTCCGAATCAGCCCCAGCATTTT
. | . | TRBJ2-1 | TRBV12-3/TRBV12-4 | CASSFGGGAGYNEQFF | TGTGCCAGCAGTTTCGGAGGGGGGGCCGGTTACAATGAGCAGTTCTTC
. | . | TRBJ1-2 | TRBV28 | CAGSGTNYGYTF | TGTGCCGGCAGTGGGACTAACTATGGCTACACCTTC
. | . | TRBJ2-5 | TRBV7-6 | CASSTTGRGETQYF | TGTGCCAGCAGCACCACAGGGAGGGGAGAGACCCAGTACTTC
few | TRBD2 | TRBJ2-7 | TRBV4-2 | CASSPRTSGGGRYEQYF | TGTGCCAGCAGCCCCCGGACTAGCGGGGGGGGAAGGTACGAGCAGTACTTC
. | . | TRBJ2-1 | TRBV24-1 | CATKKDTANNEQFF | TGTGCCACCAAGAAGGACACCGCTAACAATGAGCAGTTCTTC
. | . | TRBJ2-5 | TRBV15 | CATSRGGDQETQYF | TGTGCCACCAGCAGAGGGGGGGACCAAGAGACCCAGTACTTC
. | . | TRBJ1-5 | TRBV6-5 | CASSYSGSNQPQHF | TGTGCCAGCAGTTACTCGGGCAGCAATCAGCCCCAGCATTTT
. | TRBD1 | TRBJ1-2 | TRBV20-1 | CSAAGTGVYGYTF | TGCAGTGCTGCGGGCACAGGGGTCTATGGCTACACCTTC
. | . | TRBJ2-1 | TRBV12-3/TRBV12-4 | CAIQGSRRNSYNEQFF | TGTGCCATCCAGGGGTCCAGACGGAATTCCTACAATGAGCAGTTCTTC
few | TRBD1 | TRBJ1-2 | TRBV3-1 | CASSPPDRVGGYTF | TGTGCCAGCAGCCCCCCGGACAGGGTGGGCGGCTACACCTTC
. | TRBD1 | TRBJ2-5 | TRBV6-6 | CASRTRTGPKRETQYF | TGTGCCAGCAGAACCCGGACAGGACCTAAGAGGGAGACCCAGTACTTC
. | TRBD2 | TRBJ2-3 | TRBV12-3/TRBV12-4 | CASSPYGGGPSDTQYF | TGTGCCAGCAGTCCGTACGGGGGGGGGCCTTCAGATACGCAGTATTTT
. | . | TRBJ2-6 | TRBV11-1 | CASSPWGAPSGANVLTF | TGTGCCAGCAGCCCATGGGGGGCTCCCTCTGGGGCCAACGTCCTGACTTTC
. | . | TRBJ2-1 | TRBV5-1 | CASSFHSGRAYNEQFF | TGCGCCAGCAGCTTCCATTCGGGACGGGCCTACAATGAGCAGTTCTTC
. | TRBD1 | TRBJ2-7 | TRBV9 | CASNPTGSSYEQYF | TGTGCCAGCAACCCGACAGGGAGCTCCTACGAGCAGTACTTC
. | . | TRBJ2-6 | TRBV28 | CASRGEGYGRYSGANVLTF | TGTGCCAGCAGGGGTGAGGGGTACGGACGGTACTCTGGGGCCAACGTCCTGACTTTC
. | . | TRBJ1-2 | TRBV4-3 | CASSQEGGKGYGYTF | TGCGCCAGCAGCCAAGAAGGGGGAAAAGGCTATGGCTACACCTTC
. | . | TRBJ2-1 | TRBV14 | CASSQGTPRAYNEQFF | TGTGCCAGCAGCCAAGGGACACCCCGAGCTTACAATGAGCAGTTCTTC
once | TRBD2 | TRBJ2-1 | TRBV3-1 | CASSFGTSDVNEQFF | TGTGCCAGCAGCTTCGGGACTAGCGACGTCAATGAGCAGTTCTTC
many | . | TRBJ2-1 | TRBV7-2 | CASSRNYNEQFF | TGTGCCAGCAGCCGAAACTACAATGAGCAGTTCTTC
few | . | TRBJ2-1 | TRBV12-3/TRBV12-4 | CASRPTQDWVEEQFF | TGTGCCAGCAGGCCCACACAAGACTGGGTCGAGGAGCAGTTCTTC
. | TRBD1 | TRBJ2-5 | TRBV4-2 | CASSQGDSQETQYF | TGTGCCAGCAGCCAAGGGGACAGCCAAGAGACCCAGTACTTC
. | . | TRBJ2-6 | TRBV24-1 | CATGPWGGANVLTF | TGTGCCACTGGCCCTTGGGGTGGGGCCAACGTCCTGACTTTC
. | TRBD1 | TRBJ1-5 | TRBV3-1 | CASSQGQGHRPQHF | TGTGCCAGCAGCCAAGGACAGGGCCATCGGCCCCAGCATTTT
. | . | TRBJ1-2 | TRBV9 | CASSVNILNYGYTF | TGTGCCAGCAGCGTAAACATTTTGAACTATGGCTACACCTTC
. | . | TRBJ2-1 | TRBV12-3/TRBV12-4 | CASTIGWGNEQFF | TGTGCCAGCACCATCGGGTGGGGGAATGAGCAGTTCTTC
. | . | TRBJ2-3 | TRBV5-6 | CASSPRVSSVSDTQYF | TGTGCCAGCAGCCCCCGTGTCAGTTCAGTCTCAGATACGCAGTATTTT
. | . | TRBJ2-7 | TRBV28 | CASSLRQTEQYF | TGTGCCAGCAGTTTAAGACAGACAGAGCAGTACTTC
. | . | TRBJ2-7 | TRBV25-1 | CASSEYSGAGKVYEQYF | TGTGCCAGCAGTGAATATTCTGGGGCAGGGAAAGTCTACGAGCAGTACTTC
. | TRBD2 | TRBJ2-1 | TRBV20-1 | CSARILAGGKYDEQFF | TGCAGTGCTAGAATCCTAGCGGGGGGGAAGTACGATGAGCAGTTCTTC
. | . | TRBJ2-1 | TRBV28 | CASRFRGRGTYNEQFF | TGTGCCAGCAGGTTTAGAGGACGGGGCACCTACAATGAGCAGTTCTTC
. | . | TRBJ1-5 | TRBV7-2 | CASSPDLRPQHF | TGTGCCAGCAGCCCGGACCTCCGGCCCCAGCATTTT
few | . | TRBJ1-2 | TRBV13 | CASSSTLRYGYTF | TGTGCCAGCAGCTCGACCCTTCGTTATGGCTACACCTTC
. | . | TRBJ2-7 | TRBV28 | CASRRDKGIAYEQYF | TGTGCCAGCAGAAGGGACAAGGGAATCGCCTACGAGCAGTACTTC
few | . | TRBJ2-6 | TRBV7-2 | CASSSGWGANVLTF | TGTGCCAGCAGCTCCGGGTGGGGGGCCAACGTCCTGACTTTC
few | . | TRBJ2-1 | TRBV5-1 | CASSLRLTSYNEQFF | TGCGCCAGCAGCTTGAGGCTTACGTCCTACAATGAGCAGTTCTTC
. | . | TRBJ2-5 | TRBV7-9 | CASSFRTSEEAQYF | TGTGCCAGCAGCTTCAGGACGAGCGAGGAGGCCCAGTACTTC